This entry lists 2 T cell receptor beta chains sequenced from one sample in a study of CD8+ T cells in alopecia areata (dated by TCRdb to 2016 to 2019). Libraries were built with the immunoSEQ multiplex PCR assay. RNA was extracted from all samples and reverse transcribed into cDNA as template for TCR sequencing. The table comes from immuneACCESS by way of TCRdb, which keeps in-frame sequences with V and J called. Part of the clones is missing from these tables; in studies checked, under half for an unresolved V gene and the rest for unknown reasons. In all, the sample holds some 180,000 clones, and approximately 53% of those were seen once. The top ten clonotypes cover 4% to 6% of the sample. Sequenced sample: CD8+ T cells sorted from blood. These receptors originate from a human donor in good health.

The count of this clone is one. V and J are TRBV5-1 and TRBJ1-1; no clear D. Germline CDR1 SGHRS, CDR2 YFSETQ. V was trimmed by 0 bases and J by 11 bases, leaving 14 bases between them. The CDR3 covers 13 residues. Here the CDR3 reads CASSLGGVEQAFF. DNA of the CDR3: TGCGCCAGCAGCTTGGGCGGCGTCGAGCAGGCTTTCTTT.

The rearrangement joins TRBV4-1 to TRBJ2-1; D may be TRBD1 (5 bases). Trimming shortened V by 1 base and J by 10 bases, and 5 bases separated the two germline ends. The CDR3 is made up of 11 amino acids. CDR1 is MGHRA, CDR2 YSYEKL, per germline. This CDR3 reads CASSQAGEQFF. DNA of the CDR3: TGCGCCAGCAGCCAAGCAGGGGAGCAGTTCTTC.